This passage covers 16 T cell receptor beta chains from one sample sequenced in a study of graft-versus-host responses after intestinal transplantation. Measured with immunoSEQ multiplex PCR; TCRdb has only the in-frame clones, and not every one. The sample has about 9,500 clones, 70% to 90% seen once. Material: PBMCs, obtained about 240 days after intestinal transplant. The receptors stem from a human patient who received an intestinal transplant, so some T cells may come from the graft donor.

In its sample, this clone was seen a few times. The J gene is TRBJ1-2, the V gene TRBV6-4, with 12 positions matching TRBD1. CDR1 and CDR2 from the germline V gene are MRHNA and SNTAGT. This CDR3 has 15 residues. Unmatched junction bases numbered 2, after V lost 2 bases and J lost 4 bases. DNA of the CDR3: TGTGCCAGCAGTGACGGGACAGGGGGCCTCTATGGCTACACCTTC. Its translation: CASSDGTGGLYGYTF.

The V gene is TRBV11-2, the J gene TRBJ2-7; weak D call: TRBD2 (6 bases). V lost 5 bases and J lost 3, with 14 bases in between. CDR1 and CDR2 from the germline V gene are SGHAT and FQNNGV. The CDR3 is 14 amino acids. CDR3 nucleotides: TGTGCCAGCAGCCTCGCGGGGAGTAACTACGAGCAGTACTTC. It translates to CASSLAGSNYEQYF.

DNA of the CDR3: TGTGCCAGCAGCTTAGCGGGTATAGCGGGAGCAGGATACGAGCAGTACTTC. Its translation is CASSLAGIAGAGYEQYF. The chain carries TRBV7-2 and TRBJ2-7, with TRBD2 matching 9 bases. V trimming: 0 bases; J trimming: 4 bases; junction bases outside the gene matches: 10. CDR3 length: 17 residues. From germline, CDR1 is SGHTA and CDR2 FQGNSA.

The J gene is TRBJ2-5, the V gene TRBV6-1; 13 bases align to TRBD2. V shed 2 bases and J 1 base; nucleotides not matched to a gene: 4. This CDR3 is 17 amino acids long. CDR1 MNHNS and CDR2 SASEGT come from the germline V gene. The CDR3 loop is CASSETWTSGSQETQYF. Written as DNA, the CDR3 is TGTGCCAGCAGTGAAACCTGGACTAGCGGGAGCCAAGAGACCCAGTACTTC.

This clone was counted once. The chain has TRBV15 and TRBJ2-7; D might be TRBD2 (5 bases). The length of the CDR3 is 14 residues. Between the trimmed V and J ends, which lost 5 bases and 0 bases, there was a span of 11 bases. Per the germline V gene, CDR1 is LNHNV and CDR2 is YYDKDF (reference sequence). The CDR3 DNA follows: TGTGCCACCAGCCCCAGGAGGAGCTCCTACGAGCAGTACTTC. It codes for CATSPRRSSYEQYF. The full variable domain, in which reference TRBV15 and TRBJ2-7 provide the parts outside the CDR3, is DAMVIQNPRYQVTQFGKPVTLSCSQTLNHNVMYWYQQKSSQAPKLLFHYYDKDFNNEADTPDNFQSRRPNTSFCFLDIRSPGLGDTAMYLCATSPRRSSYEQYFGPGTRLTVT.

This chain connects TRBV9 to TRBJ2-4; TRBD1 might be the D (5 bases). The CDR3 contains 15 residues. V was shortened by 1 base and J by 2 bases, with 10 bases between the two germline ends. Germline CDR1 and CDR2: SGDLS and YYNGEE. The CDR3 DNA is TGTGCCAGCAGCGTACACGACAGCCCCAAAAACATTCAGTACTTC. Translating gives CASSVHDSPKNIQYF.

The chain has TRBV4-2 and TRBJ2-3; D might be TRBD2 (5 bases). The germline gives CDR1 LGHNA, CDR2 YNFKEQ. V lost 2 bases and J 2 bases, leaving 11 bases between the germline ends. This CDR3 region has 15 residues. The CDR3 coding sequence is TGTGCCAGCAGCCAATTAGCGTTTTCCACAGATACGCAGTATTTT. Its protein is CASSQLAFSTDTQYF.

V and J are TRBV28 and TRBJ2-1; possibly TRBD2 for D (6 bases). Looked up from germline, CDR1 is MDHEN and CDR2 is SYDVKM. The CDR3 covers 17 residues. V shed 6 bases and J shed 0 bases, with 18 bases lying between them. CDR3 in DNA: TGTGCCAGCAGGTCCGGACTAACCATTTTCTCCTACAATGAGCAGTTCTTC. Its protein product is CASRSGLTIFSYNEQFF.

The rearrangement links TRBV21-1 to TRBJ1-1. TRBV21-1 is an annotated pseudogene. This CDR3 has 14 amino acids. The CDR3 DNA follows: TGTGCCAGCAGCAAAATTTGTCAGGGAGATGAAGCTTTCTTT. It codes for CASSKICQGDEAFF.

The chain is built from TRBV5-1 and TRBJ1-2; D is possibly TRBD1 (5 bases). CDR3 length: 14 residues. CDR1 is SGHRS, CDR2 YFSETQ, per germline. V was pared by 4 bases and J by 5 bases, with 15 bases between. CDR3 in amino acids: CASSPSDTDYGYTF. In nucleotides, the CDR3 is TGCGCCAGCAGCCCCTCGGACACAGATTATGGCTACACCTTC.

The chain is built from TRBV11-1 and TRBJ2-7; 10 bases are a match to TRBD1. CDR3 size: 15 residues. CDR1 and CDR2 from the germline V gene are SGHAT and FQDESV (reference sequence). Losses at the gene ends were 1 base for V and 1 base for J; bases not matched to a gene: 1. The CDR3 region has the DNA TGTGCCAGCAGCTTAGGACAGGGGGCTTCCTACGAGCAGTACTTC. As protein: CASSLGQGASYEQYF. The full variable domain, rest sourced from reference TRBV11-1 and TRBJ2-7, is EAEVAQSPRYKITEKSQAVAFWCDPISGHATLYWYRQILGQGPELLVQFQDESVVDDSQLPKDRFSAERLKGVDSTLKIQPAELGDSAMYLCASSLGQGASYEQYFGPGTRLTVT.

This chain joins TRBV19 and TRBJ1-2; D is uncertain. The CDR3 is 14 residues long. The germline CDR1 and CDR2 sequences are LNHDA and SQIVND (reference sequence). The V gene lost 3 bases and the J gene lost 3 bases, with 11 bases spanning the gap. CDR3: CASSIRAWDYGYTF. CDR3 DNA: TGTGCCAGTAGTATTCGGGCGTGGGACTATGGCTACACCTTC.

With regard to this clone: One end of the junction varies from germline; a read error may be responsible. This chain joins TRBV7-7 and TRBJ2-5, with D maybe TRBD2 (6 bases). Germline lookup yields CDR1 SSHAT and CDR2 FNYEAQ (reference sequence). CDR3 length: 15 residues. The CDR3 sequence: CASSLGIGSQETQYF. The CDR3 bases are TGTGCTAGCAGCTTAGGAATCGGGAGCCAAGAGACCCAGTACTTC.

The rearrangement links TRBV19 to TRBJ1-6; D uncertain. CDR1 LNHDA and CDR2 SQIVND come from the germline V gene (reference sequence). The V gene lost 4 bases and the J gene lost 0 bases, with 7 bases spanning the gap. CDR3 length equals 15 residues. The CDR3 coding sequence is TGTGCCAGTAGTAATCGGCTCTCCTATAATTCACCCCTCCACTTT. It yields the protein CASSNRLSYNSPLHF.

Here the CDR3 DNA reads TGTGCCAGCAGTTCCCTAACAGGGGGCAAAGATACGCAGTATTTT. Translating gives CASSSLTGGKDTQYF. The chain couples TRBV27 to TRBJ2-3, with TRBD1 matching 9 bases. CDR1 and CDR2 (germline): MNHEY, SMNVEV (reference sequence). The CDR3 runs 15 residues. Germline trimming cut 4 bases from V and 5 bases from J; bases unmatched to any gene: 7.

As for this clone: At one boundary the junction diverges from the germline segment, which might be a read error. Other DNA sequences of this sample code for an identical CDR3. V is TRBV5-4 and J is TRBJ2-3; 14 positions agree with TRBD2. The germline V gene has CDR1 SGHNT and CDR2 YYREEE (reference sequence). The CDR3 is made up of 20 amino acids. The CDR3 bases are TGTGCCAGCAGCTTGGGGCCGGGACTAGCGGGAGCTGCGAGGGCAGATACACAGTATTTT. As protein: CASSLGPGLAGAARADTQYF. Complete variable domain (other parts from reference TRBV5-4 and TRBJ2-3): ETGVTQSPTHLIKTRGQQVTLRCSSQSGHNTVSWYQQALGQGPQFIFQYYREEENGRGNFPPRFSGLQFPNYSSELNVNALELDDSALYLCASSLGPGLAGAARADTQYFGPGTRLTVL.